This entry concerns a single TCR beta chain. Its specific antigen is unknown. Base qualities are missing; no much larger clone stands one base away. The record originates from a study of CD8 T cells in ankylosing spondylitis (dated by TCRdb to about 2017). The study in broad terms: To find TCR variants linked to disease, the study profiled T cell receptor beta repertoires in ankylosing spondylitis patients and healthy donors. In total, the full study cohort was made up of roughly 110 healthy donors and about two dozen ankylosing spondylitis patients. Peripheral blood was sampled, and synovial fluid was also collected from ankylosing spondylitis patients. Study-wide findings and limitations: Some TCR beta motif variants had previously been reported in synovial fluid and blood of reactive arthritis patients, which suggested common disease-initiation mechanisms. Significant enrichment of the disease-linked clones was reported in matched synovial fluid samples from ankylosing spondylitis patients. A TCR beta motif of about 8 highly homologous amino acid variants appeared characteristic of blood from ankylosing spondylitis patients. A CD8+ phenotype was shown by the disease-linked clones, which were found at relatively low frequencies in peripheral blood.

The instrument was an Illumina HiSeq 2500. Quantitative 5'-RACE with molecular barcodes was the method used to prepare the TCR beta libraries. The authors processed their data as follows. Disease-linked TCR variants were identified with a new computational method built on a probabilistic model of VDJ rearrangement. TCRdb passed the public sequencing reads through fastp at Q25 and MiXCR, retaining productive beta sequences. Each entry is one CDR3 protein sequence, shown with its most common DNA and genes. Clone size and V and J calls follow TCRdb, not the original study. The sample table lists a few hundred thousand distinct CDR3 sequences, 20% to 25% of them with a count of one. The ten top clones hold roughly a sixth of the sample. This TCR was sampled from a male donor with ankylosing spondylitis. The sequencing sample was made of blood, either unsorted or a sorted T cell fraction (not recorded which).

CDR3 region: CSVEEVPGVAFF. The nucleotide sequence reads TGCAGCGTTGAAGAGGTTCCCGGGGTGGCTTTCTTT. The V and J genes are TRBV29-1 and TRBJ1-1, with the D gene too uncertain to name. The germline V gene provides CDR1 SQVTM and CDR2 ANQGSEA. From the cysteine up to the phenylalanine, the CDR3 has a length of 12 residues. CDR3 DNA is the only sequence kept; it has 36 bases, read in frame from the first base. Trimming takes 0 bases from V and 11 bases from J, and the germline ends sit 13 bases apart.